The source of this TCR beta chain is a study of T cells after somatic rescue of genetic block. Germline V gives CDR1 LNHDA, CDR2 SQIVND (reference sequence). The length of the CDR3 is 14 residues. After removal of 4 bases from V and 3 bases from J, the junction contained 5 bases not matched to a gene. Sequenced by immunoSEQ multiplex PCR; TCRdb stores in-frame clones only, minus some. The data show roughly 92,000 clones, around 90% seen once. The chain uses TRBV19 and TRBJ2-7; TRBD1 matches 8 bases. Sequencing input: peripheral blood mononuclear cells (PBMCs). This clonotype originated in a woman aged 18-29 years. In nucleotides, the CDR3 is TGTGCCAGTAGTAAAGGACAGGGAGGCTACGAGCAGTACTTC. Translation gives CASSKGQGGYEQYF.